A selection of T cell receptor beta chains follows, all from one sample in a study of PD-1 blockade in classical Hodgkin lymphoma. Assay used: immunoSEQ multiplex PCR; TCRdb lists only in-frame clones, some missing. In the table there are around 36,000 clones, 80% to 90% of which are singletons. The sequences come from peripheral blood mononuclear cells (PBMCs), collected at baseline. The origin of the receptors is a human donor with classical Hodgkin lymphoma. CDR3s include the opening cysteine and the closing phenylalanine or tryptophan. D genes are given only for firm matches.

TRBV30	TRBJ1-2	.	CAWSVGILFQSYTF
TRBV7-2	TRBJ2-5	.	CASSSPIKETQYF
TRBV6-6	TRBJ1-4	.	CASSYRTENEKLFF
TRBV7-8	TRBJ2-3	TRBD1	CASSYLYRGTDTQYF
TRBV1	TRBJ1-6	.	CTSSPPEGSYNSPLHF
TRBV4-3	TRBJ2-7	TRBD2	CASSLTSGRGNEQYF
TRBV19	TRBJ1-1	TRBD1	CASSIGQGRQAFF
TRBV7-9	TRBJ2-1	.	CASSFRSGSYNEQFF
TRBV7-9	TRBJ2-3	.	CASSFHSDTQYF
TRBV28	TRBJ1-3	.	CASSQDRSGNTIYF
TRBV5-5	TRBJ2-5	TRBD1	CASSLTGQWETQYF
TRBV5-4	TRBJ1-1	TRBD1	CASSGDSLNTEAFF
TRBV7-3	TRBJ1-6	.	CASSLTGINSPLHF
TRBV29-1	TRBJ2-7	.	CSVPLEGSEQYF
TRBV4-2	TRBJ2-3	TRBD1	CASSQDQDTGQGTDTQYF
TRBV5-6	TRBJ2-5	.	CASSLGGSGKKETQYF
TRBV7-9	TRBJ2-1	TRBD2	CASSLGASGGVNEQFF
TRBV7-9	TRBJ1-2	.	CASSLVAGLNGYTF
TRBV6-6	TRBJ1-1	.	CASRQGMNTEAFF
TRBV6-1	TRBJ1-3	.	CASSEDHSSGNTIYF
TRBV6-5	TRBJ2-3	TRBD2	CASSYGTSVDTQYF
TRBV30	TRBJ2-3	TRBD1	CAWRAGTGGRDTQYF
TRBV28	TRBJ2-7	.	CASSSGPQGHEQYF
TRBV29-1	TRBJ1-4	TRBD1	CSVVQGAGEKLFF
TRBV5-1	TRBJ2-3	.	CATEVGRTDTQYF
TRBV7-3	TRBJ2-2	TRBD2	CASSPYPSSGGAPGELFF
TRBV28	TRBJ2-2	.	CASSRGSGTGELFF
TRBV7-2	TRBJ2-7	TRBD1	CASSPSGTGGYEQYF
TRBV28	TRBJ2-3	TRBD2	CAISGTSGLRSDTQYF
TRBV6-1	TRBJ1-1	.	CASTLVRAASEAFF
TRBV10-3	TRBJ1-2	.	CAIRGTLLEGYGYTF
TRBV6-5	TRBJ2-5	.	CASSYPATETQYF
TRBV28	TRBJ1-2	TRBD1	CASSLGGQGLRGYTF
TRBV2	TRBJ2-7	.	CASSEDRATYEQYF
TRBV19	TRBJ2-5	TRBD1	CASSGQGGETQYF
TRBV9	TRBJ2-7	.	CASSVDGGGYEQYF
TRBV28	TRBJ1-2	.	CASRLQSNYGYTF
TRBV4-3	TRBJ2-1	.	CASSQMLVQPYNEQFF
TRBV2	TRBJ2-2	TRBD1	CASRPGQGTFTGELFF
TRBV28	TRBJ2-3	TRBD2	CATGTSTDTQYF
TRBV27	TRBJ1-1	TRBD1	CASSLTGMNTEAFF
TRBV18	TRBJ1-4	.	CASSPLRLGPNEKLFF
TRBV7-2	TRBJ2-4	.	CASSPNPWERAKNIQYF
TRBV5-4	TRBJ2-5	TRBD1	CASSSGGLGQETQYF
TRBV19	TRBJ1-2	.	CASRGHGGYGYTF
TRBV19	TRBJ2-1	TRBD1	CASSALGTGSNEQFF
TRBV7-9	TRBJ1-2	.	CASSVTGTANYGYTF
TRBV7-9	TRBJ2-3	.	CASSPADTQYF
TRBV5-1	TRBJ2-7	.	CASSLVVSSAKHEQYF
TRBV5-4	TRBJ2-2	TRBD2	CASSPPGLANTGELFF
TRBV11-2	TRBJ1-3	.	CASSSVRASGNTIYF
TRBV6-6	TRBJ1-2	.	CASRLDATYGYTF
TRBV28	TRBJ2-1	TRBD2	CASTLGGVSYNEQFF
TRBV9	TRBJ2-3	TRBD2	CASSPLAGGPTFTDTQYF